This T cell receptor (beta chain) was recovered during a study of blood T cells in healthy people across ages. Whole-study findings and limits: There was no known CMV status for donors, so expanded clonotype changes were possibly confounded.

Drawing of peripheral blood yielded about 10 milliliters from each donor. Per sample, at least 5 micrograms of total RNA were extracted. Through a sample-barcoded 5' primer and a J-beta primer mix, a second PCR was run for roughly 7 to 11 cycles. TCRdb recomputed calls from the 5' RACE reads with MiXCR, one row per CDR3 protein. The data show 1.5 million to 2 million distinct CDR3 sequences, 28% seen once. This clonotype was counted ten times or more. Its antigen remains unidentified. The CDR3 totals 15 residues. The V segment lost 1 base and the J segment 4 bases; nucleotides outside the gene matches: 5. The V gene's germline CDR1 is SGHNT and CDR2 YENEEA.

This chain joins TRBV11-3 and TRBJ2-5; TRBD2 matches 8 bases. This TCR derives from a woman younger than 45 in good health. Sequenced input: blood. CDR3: CASSLGAGGGETQYF. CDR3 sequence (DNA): TGTGCCAGCAGCTTAGGCGCGGGAGGAGGAGAGACCCAGTACTTC.